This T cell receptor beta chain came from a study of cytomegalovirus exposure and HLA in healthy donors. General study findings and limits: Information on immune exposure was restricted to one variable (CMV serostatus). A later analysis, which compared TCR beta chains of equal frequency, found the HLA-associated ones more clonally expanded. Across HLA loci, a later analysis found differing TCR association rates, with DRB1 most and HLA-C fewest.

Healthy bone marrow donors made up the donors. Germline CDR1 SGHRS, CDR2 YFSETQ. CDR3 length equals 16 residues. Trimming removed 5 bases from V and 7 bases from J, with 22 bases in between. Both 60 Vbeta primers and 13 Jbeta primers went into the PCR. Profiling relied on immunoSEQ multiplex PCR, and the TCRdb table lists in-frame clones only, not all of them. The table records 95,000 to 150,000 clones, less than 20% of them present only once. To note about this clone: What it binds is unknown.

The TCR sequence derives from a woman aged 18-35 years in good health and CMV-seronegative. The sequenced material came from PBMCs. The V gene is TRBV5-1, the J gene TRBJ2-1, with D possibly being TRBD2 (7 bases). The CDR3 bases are TGCGCCAGCAGTCAGGGGCGGGGGCCCCCGGGAAATGAGCAGTTCTTC. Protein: CASSQGRGPPGNEQFF.